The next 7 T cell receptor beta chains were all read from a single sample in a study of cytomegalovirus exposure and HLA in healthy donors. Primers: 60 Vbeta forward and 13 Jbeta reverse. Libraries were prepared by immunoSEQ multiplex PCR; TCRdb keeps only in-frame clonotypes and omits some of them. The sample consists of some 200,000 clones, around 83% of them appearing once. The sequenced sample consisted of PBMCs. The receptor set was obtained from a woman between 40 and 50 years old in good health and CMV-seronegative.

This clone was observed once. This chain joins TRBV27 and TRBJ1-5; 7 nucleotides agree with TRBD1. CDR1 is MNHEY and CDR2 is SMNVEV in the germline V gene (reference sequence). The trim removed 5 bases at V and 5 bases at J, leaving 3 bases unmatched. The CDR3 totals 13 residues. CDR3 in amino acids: CASSRTGYQPQHF. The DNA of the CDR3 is TGTGCCAGCAGTAGGACAGGTTATCAGCCCCAGCATTTT.

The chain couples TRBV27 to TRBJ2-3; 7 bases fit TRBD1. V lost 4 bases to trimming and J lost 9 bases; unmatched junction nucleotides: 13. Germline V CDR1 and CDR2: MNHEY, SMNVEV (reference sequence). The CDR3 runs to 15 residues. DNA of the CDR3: TGTGCCAGCAGTTCCGACCAACAGGGGCAAGGGACGCAGTATTTT. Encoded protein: CASSSDQQGQGTQYF.

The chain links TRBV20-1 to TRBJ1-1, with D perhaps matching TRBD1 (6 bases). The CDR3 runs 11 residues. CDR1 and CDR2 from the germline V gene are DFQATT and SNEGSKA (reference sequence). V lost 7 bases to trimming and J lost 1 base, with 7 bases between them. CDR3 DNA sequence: TGCAGTGAAGGGGGGAACACTGAAGCTTTCTTT. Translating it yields CSEGGNTEAFF.

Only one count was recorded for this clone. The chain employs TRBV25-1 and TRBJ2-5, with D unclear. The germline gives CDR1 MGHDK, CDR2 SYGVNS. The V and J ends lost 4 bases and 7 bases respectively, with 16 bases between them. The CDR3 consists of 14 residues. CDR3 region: CASSAAGAPGTQYF. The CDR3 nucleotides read TGTGCCAGCAGTGCCGCCGGAGCCCCGGGGACCCAGTACTTC.

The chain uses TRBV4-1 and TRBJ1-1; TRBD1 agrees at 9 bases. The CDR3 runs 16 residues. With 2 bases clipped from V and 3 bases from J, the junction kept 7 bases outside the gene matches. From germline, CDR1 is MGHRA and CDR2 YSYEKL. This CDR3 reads CASSQSGGTGHTEAFF. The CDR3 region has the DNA TGCGCCAGCAGCCAAAGTGGAGGGACAGGGCACACTGAAGCTTTCTTT.

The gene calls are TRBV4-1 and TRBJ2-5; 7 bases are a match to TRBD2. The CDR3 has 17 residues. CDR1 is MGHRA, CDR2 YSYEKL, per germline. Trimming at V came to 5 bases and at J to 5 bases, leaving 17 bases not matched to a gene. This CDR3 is CASSSPLAGGSGETQYF. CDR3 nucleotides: TGCGCCAGCAGCTCCCCGTTAGCGGGCGGGAGTGGGGAGACCCAGTACTTC.

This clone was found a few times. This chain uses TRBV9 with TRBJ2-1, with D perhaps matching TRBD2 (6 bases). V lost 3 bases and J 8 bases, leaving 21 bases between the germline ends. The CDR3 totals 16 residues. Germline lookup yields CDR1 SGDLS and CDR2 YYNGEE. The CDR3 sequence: CASSESSGGGIDEQFF. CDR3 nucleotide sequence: TGTGCCAGCAGCGAAAGTAGCGGAGGAGGTATAGATGAGCAGTTCTTC.